The 13 T cell receptor beta chains below come from one sample, sequenced in a study of blood T cell repertoires in COVID-19. Method: immunoSEQ multiplex PCR; TCRdb's copy keeps in-frame clones and lacks some. The data contain roughly 66,000 clones, approximately 84% of them singletons. Sequences were obtained from peripheral blood. The receptors derive from a woman aged 55-75 years with acute or convalescent COVID-19.

Details on this clone: Germline and junction disagree at one end, which may indicate a read error. V gene TRBV19 combines with J gene TRBJ1-6; D unclear. The CDR3 consists of 13 residues. Looked up from germline, CDR1 is LNHDA and CDR2 is SQIVND (reference sequence). CDR3 protein: CASSLDPIQPLHF. CDR3 coding DNA: TGTGCCAGTAGTCTAGATCCAATTCAACCCCTCCACTTT. The full variable domain, with the rest looked up from reference TRBV19 and TRBJ1-6, is DGGITQSPKYLFRKEGQNVTLSCEQNLNHDAMYWYRQDPGQGLRLIYYSQIVNDFQKGDIAEGYSVSREKKESFPLTVTSAQKNPTAFYLCASSLDPIQPLHFGNGTRLTVT.

The chain uses TRBV7-9 and TRBJ1-3, with 11 nucleotides matching TRBD1. Trimming cost V 0 bases and J 4 bases; bases outside gene matches: 5. Germline V lookup: CDR1 SEHNR, CDR2 FQNEAQ (reference sequence). There are 17 residues in the CDR3. The CDR3 DNA is TGTGCCAGCAGCTTAGCAGGGACAGGGGGGTCCGGAAACACCATATATTTT. Translating it yields CASSLAGTGGSGNTIYF.

This chain uses TRBV28 with TRBJ2-5; the match to TRBD2 covers 14 bases. CDR1 and CDR2 from the germline V gene are MDHEN and SYDVKM. The CDR3 loop spans 20 amino acids. Trimming at V came to 3 bases and at J to 1 base, leaving 13 bases not matched to a gene. The DNA for the CDR3 is TGTGCCAGCAGTTTCTCTATAGCCTTAGGACTAGCGGGGGGCCAAGAGACCCAGTACTTC. The encoded protein is CASSFSIALGLAGGQETQYF.

The chain is built from TRBV2 and TRBJ2-2; maybe TRBD2 (5 bases). This CDR3 spans 15 amino acids. V lost 6 bases and J 6 bases, leaving 17 bases between the germline ends. Germline loops: CDR1 SNHLY, CDR2 FYNNEI. In DNA form, the CDR3 reads TGTGCCAGCAGCCCCTCCGGGATCGGCGCCGGGGAGCTGTTTTTT. As protein: CASSPSGIGAGELFF.

A single count supports this clone. The DNA of the CDR3 is TGTGCCAGCACTAGAAGCAATCAGCCCCAGCATTTT. This encodes CASTRSNQPQHF. The chain carries TRBV7-9 and TRBJ1-5, with D unclear. The V end was cut by 7 bases, the J end by 1 base, with 5 bases between. The CDR3 covers 12 residues. Germline CDR1 SEHNR, CDR2 FQNEAQ (reference sequence).

This chain uses TRBV7-3 with TRBJ1-1; D unresolved. Trimming left V 2 bases short and J 1 base short, with 8 bases between. This CDR3 has 14 residues. The V gene's germline CDR1 is SGHTA and CDR2 FQGTGA. The CDR3 is CASSLGPQNTEAFF. Here the CDR3 DNA reads TGTGCCAGCAGCTTAGGGCCCCAGAACACTGAAGCTTTCTTT.

The chain links TRBV5-5 to TRBJ1-6; 9 nucleotides match TRBD1. Germline V gene data show CDR1 as SGHKS and CDR2 as YYEKEE (reference sequence). The CDR3 sequence is 14 residues long. Unmatched junction bases numbered 6, after V lost 4 bases and J lost 10 bases. CDR3 loop: CASSLRDRVSPLHF. The CDR3 nucleotides read TGTGCCAGCAGCCTCCGGGACAGGGTGTCACCCCTCCACTTT. The full variable domain, completed using reference TRBV5-5 and TRBJ1-6, is DAGVTQSPTHLIKTRGQQVTLRCSPISGHKSVSWYQQVLGQGPQFIFQYYEKEERGRGNFPDRFSARQFPNYSSELNVNALLLGDSALYLCASSLRDRVSPLHFGNGTRLTVT.

The chain has TRBV30 and TRBJ1-1, with D perhaps TRBD1 (6 bases). CDR3 length: 15 residues. V lost 3 bases to trimming and J lost 7 bases, with 21 bases between them. Per the germline V gene, CDR1 is GTSNPN and CDR2 is SVGIG (reference sequence). CDR3 sequence: CAWRGATGGYLEAFF. CDR3 DNA sequence: TGTGCCTGGAGGGGGGCGACAGGCGGCTATCTTGAAGCTTTCTTT.

The V gene is TRBV12-3 or TRBV12-4, the J gene TRBJ1-1, with a tentative D call TRBD1 (6 bases). This CDR3 is built from 11 residues. V lost 7 bases to trimming and J lost 8 bases, with 11 bases between them. CDR3: CASTQGREAFF. The CDR3 coding sequence is TGTGCCAGCACTCAGGGGAGAGAAGCTTTCTTT.

This clone appeared a few times. V gene TRBV6-4 combines with J gene TRBJ2-2; the D gene is possibly TRBD2 (6 bases). Trimming took off 3 bases at V and 4 bases at J, with 12 bases between the two ends. This CDR3 has 15 residues. Germline CDR1 is MRHNA and CDR2 is SNTAGT. The CDR3 coding sequence is TGTGCCAGCAGTGAGTCTGGAGGGAGCACCGGGGAGCTGTTTTTT. Its protein product is CASSESGGSTGELFF.

The V call is TRBV25-1, the J call TRBJ1-4, with 9 positions matching TRBD1. Trimming cost V 5 bases and J 7 bases; bases outside gene matches: 5. Per germline, CDR1 MGHDK and CDR2 SYGVNS. The CDR3 has 14 amino acids. This chain's CDR3 is CASSSTGGGEKLFF. In DNA form, the CDR3 reads TGTGCCAGCAGTTCTACAGGGGGCGGTGAAAAACTGTTTTTT. Full variable domain (missing parts from reference TRBV25-1 and TRBJ1-4): EADIYQTPRYLVIGTGKKITLECSQTMGHDKMYWYQQDPGMELHLIHYSYGVNSTEKGDLSSESTVSRIRTEHFPLTLESARPSHTSQYLCASSSTGGGEKLFFGSGTQLSVL.

The chain carries TRBV24-1 and TRBJ1-2, with TRBD1 identical over 10 bases. There are 15 residues in the CDR3. V was clipped by 0 bases and J by 4 bases; unmatched bases: 1. CDR1 and CDR2 from the germline V gene are KGHDR and SFDVKD. The chain's CDR3 is CATSDLRDRGYGYTF. The CDR3 DNA follows: TGTGCCACCAGTGATTTGAGGGACAGGGGCTATGGCTACACCTTC.

The chain employs TRBV7-9 and TRBJ2-5; a weak D match, TRBD2 (5 bases). V dropped 5 bases and J dropped 5 bases, with 21 bases sitting between them. Germline V lookup: CDR1 SEHNR, CDR2 FQNEAQ (reference sequence). This CDR3 spans 16 amino acids. The CDR3 bases are TGTGCCAGCAGCCGAGGTGGGGAAACCCCGGGGGAGACCCAGTACTTC. This gives the protein CASSRGGETPGETQYF. The variable domain in full, with the rest retrieved from reference TRBV7-9 and TRBJ2-5, is DTGVSQNPRHKITKRGQNVTFRCDPISEHNRLYWYRQTLGQGPEFLTYFQNEAQLEKSRLLSDRFSAERPKGSFSTLEIQRTEQGDSAMYLCASSRGGETPGETQYFGPGTRLLVL.